The 11 T cell receptor beta chains below were found in one sample sequenced in a study of blood T cell repertoires in COVID-19. Sequencing was performed with immunoSEQ multiplex PCR; in TCRdb, only in-frame clones are kept and a portion is missing. This table has 390,000 or so clones, 85% to 90% appearing once. The sequencing sample was made of PBMCs or T cells enriched from blood (not recorded which). The receptors here all came from a man aged 18 to 29 who had recovered from COVID-19.

In nucleotides, the CDR3 is TGTGCCAGCAGCTTGGTTGGAGGGGGCTTTTATGGCTACACCTTC. Translation: CASSLVGGGFYGYTF. The chain has TRBV5-4 and TRBJ1-2; 7 nucleotides align to TRBD1. Trimming cost V 0 bases and J 5 bases; bases outside gene matches: 7. CDR3 size: 15 residues. The germline V gene encodes CDR1 SGHNT and CDR2 YYREEE (reference sequence).

CDR3 DNA: TGTGCGAAGACAGGGTTGTCTGAAGCTTTCTTT. Residues: CAKTGLSEAFF. The rearrangement uses TRBV2 and TRBJ1-1; 7 positions agree with TRBD1. This CDR3 region has 11 residues. Germline lookup yields CDR1 SNHLY and CDR2 FYNNEI.

The chain combines TRBV29-1 with TRBJ1-1; tentative D call: TRBD1 (5 bases). This CDR3 spans 13 amino acids. Germline lookup yields CDR1 SQVTM and CDR2 ANQGSEA. Trimming shortened V by 7 bases and J by 3 bases, and 15 bases separated the two germline ends. The CDR3 is CSGTGLGDTEAFF. DNA for the CDR3: TGCAGCGGGACGGGACTGGGGGACACTGAAGCTTTCTTT.

There are a few counts of this clone. V gene TRBV5-1 combines with J gene TRBJ1-3; no definite D call. This CDR3 has 15 amino acids. Deletions cut 4 bases from V and 2 bases from J, with 13 bases between. Germline lookup yields CDR1 SGHRS and CDR2 YFSETQ. In DNA form, the CDR3 reads TGCGCCAGCAGCCAGGACTCAGGCCCTGGAAACACCATATATTTT. Translated: CASSQDSGPGNTIYF. The full variable domain, with the rest looked up from reference TRBV5-1 and TRBJ1-3, is KAGVTQTPRYLIKTRGQQVTLSCSPISGHRSVSWYQQTPGQGLQFLFEYFSETQRNKGNFPGRFSGRQFSNSRSEMNVSTLELGDSALYLCASSQDSGPGNTIYFGEGSWLTVV.

The J gene is TRBJ1-5, the V gene TRBV18, with D possibly being TRBD1 (6 bases). With 2 bases removed from V and 9 bases from J, the gap between germline ends came to 20 bases. This CDR3 is 16 amino acids long. Germline V gives CDR1 KGHSH, CDR2 LQKENI. CDR3 residues: CASSPRGQDRPGPQHF. The DNA for the CDR3 is TGTGCCAGCTCACCAAGGGGACAAGACCGTCCAGGGCCCCAGCATTTT.

The V and J genes are TRBV6-5 and TRBJ2-7; 8 nucleotides align to TRBD2. The V gene's germline CDR1 is MNHEY and CDR2 SVGAGI. CDR3 length equals 16 residues. J was trimmed by 6 bases and V by 0 bases; bases with no gene match: 10. CDR3 sequence: CASSYSEGLGGGEQYF. The CDR3 DNA is TGTGCCAGCAGTTACTCGGAGGGACTAGGAGGAGGCGAGCAGTACTTC.

V and J are TRBV7-8 and TRBJ2-7, with 10 bases that match TRBD1. The CDR3 has 16 residues. Germline V gives CDR1 SGHVS, CDR2 FQNEAQ. Losses at the gene ends were 0 bases for V and 1 base for J; bases not matched to a gene: 3. CDR3 residues: CASSLAQGQGSYEQYF. DNA for the CDR3: TGTGCCAGCAGCTTAGCGCAGGGACAGGGGTCCTACGAGCAGTACTTC.

The chain recombines TRBV7-2 with TRBJ2-3; 9 bases fit TRBD1. Germline V gene sequence: CDR1 SGHTA, CDR2 FQGNSA. V lost 0 bases to trimming and J lost 0 bases; unmatched junction nucleotides: 1. This CDR3 has 16 amino acids. The CDR3 sequence is CASSLATGGSTDTQYF. Written as DNA, the CDR3 is TGTGCCAGCAGCTTAGCGACAGGGGGGAGCACAGATACGCAGTATTTT.

This chain links TRBV28 with TRBJ1-2; no reliable D call. V lost 3 bases and J lost 5, with 10 bases in between. Looked up from germline, CDR1 is MDHEN and CDR2 is SYDVKM. This CDR3 has 13 amino acids. DNA of the CDR3: TGTGCCAGCAGTTTTGGGCAGCTATATGGCTACACCTTC. It specifies CASSFGQLYGYTF.

The chain recombines TRBV5-5 with TRBJ2-3; possibly TRBD2 for D (5 bases). V shed 5 bases and J shed 1 base, with 17 bases lying between them. CDR1 and CDR2 from the germline V gene are SGHKS and YYEKEE (reference sequence). CDR3 size: 16 residues. The CDR3 region has the DNA TGTGCCAGCAGACACCCGGACTTTTGGGGCACAGATACGCAGTATTTT. Its protein product is CASRHPDFWGTDTQYF.

The chain joins TRBV11-2 to TRBJ1-2, with D maybe TRBD1 (6 bases). The CDR3 has 17 residues. Germline V gene sequence: CDR1 SGHAT, CDR2 FQNNGV. Trimming shortened V by 4 bases and J by 4 bases, and 22 bases separated the two germline ends. The CDR3 protein is CASSSLVDGQGTYGYTF. The CDR3 DNA is TGTGCCAGCAGCTCCCTGGTAGACGGGCAGGGGACCTATGGCTACACCTTC.